The 14 T cell receptor beta chains listed next were all sequenced from one sample in a study of blood T cell repertoires in COVID-19. Clones were read by immunoSEQ multiplex PCR, and TCRdb kept only the in-frame ones, dropping some. Among about 260,000 clones, about 88% were seen once, and the ten largest hold 3.5% to 4.5%. What was sequenced was peripheral blood. The receptors derive from a man aged 55 to 69 who had recovered from COVID-19.

This chain joins TRBV5-6 and TRBJ1-2; D unclear. The germline V gene encodes CDR1 SGHDT and CDR2 YYEEEE. This CDR3 has 14 residues. The V gene lost 4 bases and the J gene lost 4 bases, with 14 bases spanning the gap. CDR3: CASSGVEGIYGYTF. The DNA of the CDR3 is TGTGCCAGCAGCGGAGTGGAGGGCATCTATGGCTACACCTTC.

CDR3 in amino acids: CASSDRGPADTQYF. The DNA of the CDR3 is TGTGCCAGCAGTGACAGGGGGCCGGCAGATACGCAGTATTTT. This chain uses TRBV6-4 with TRBJ2-3; 7 nucleotides align to TRBD1. The CDR3 spans 14 residues. Trimming cost V 2 bases and J 4 bases; bases outside gene matches: 3. Germline lookup yields CDR1 MRHNA and CDR2 SNTAGT.

The CDR3 reads CASSLMGQQETQYF. As DNA, the CDR3 is TGTGCCAGCAGCTTAATGGGACAGCAAGAGACCCAGTACTTC. This sequence joins TRBV7-2 and TRBJ2-5; 7 bases agree with TRBD1. Trimming cost V 2 bases and J 2 bases; bases outside gene matches: 2. Germline V gene data show CDR1 as SGHTA and CDR2 as FQGNSA. The CDR3 is 14 residues long.

The J gene is TRBJ1-1, the V gene TRBV2; D is uncertain. The V end was cut by 0 bases, the J end by 1 base, with 9 bases between. The CDR3 is 15 amino acids. The germline V gene encodes CDR1 SNHLY and CDR2 FYNNEI. The CDR3 sequence is CASSEALLRNTEAFF. The CDR3 coding sequence is TGTGCCAGCAGTGAAGCGCTTCTACGGAACACTGAAGCTTTCTTT.

The chain links TRBV6-5 to TRBJ1-4; D not resolved. The CDR3 has 13 amino acids. The V end was cut by 7 bases, the J end by 4 bases, with 10 bases between. Germline V CDR1 and CDR2: MNHEY, SVGAGI. The CDR3 protein is CASTRHFNEKLFF. The CDR3 nucleotides read TGTGCCAGCACTCGCCACTTTAATGAAAAACTGTTTTTT.

The rearrangement uses TRBV19 and TRBJ2-5; the match to TRBD1 covers 7 bases. CDR1 LNHDA and CDR2 SQIVND come from the germline V gene (reference sequence). V was pared by 6 bases and J by 3 bases, with 4 bases of the junction left unmatched. This CDR3 has 13 amino acids. The CDR3: CASRTTGEETQYF. The CDR3 nucleotides are TGTGCCAGTAGAACCACAGGGGAAGAGACCCAGTACTTC.

This clone has only a few counts. This chain uses TRBV19 with TRBJ1-5, with D possibly TRBD1 on 5 matching bases. CDR1 is LNHDA, CDR2 SQIVND, per germline (reference sequence). Trimming removed 4 bases from V and 6 bases from J, with 13 bases in between. The CDR3 is made up of 14 amino acids. This CDR3 is CASSTLQGGQPQHF. CDR3 nucleotide sequence: TGTGCCAGTAGTACCCTTCAGGGTGGTCAGCCCCAGCATTTT.

This rearrangement joins TRBV28 to TRBJ2-3; D uncertain. The ends were cut back, 5 bases at V and 1 base at J, with 10 bases in the middle. The germline V gene encodes CDR1 MDHEN and CDR2 SYDVKM. The CDR3 runs 14 residues. The CDR3 region is CASSGDWGTDTQYF. In DNA, the CDR3 is TGTGCCAGCAGTGGCGACTGGGGCACAGATACGCAGTATTTT.

The gene calls are TRBV9 and TRBJ2-1; D is unresolved. The V end was cut by 4 bases, the J end by 7 bases, with 6 bases between. This CDR3 region has 11 residues. Germline V gives CDR1 SGDLS, CDR2 YYNGEE. In DNA form, the CDR3 reads TGTGCCAGCAGCCTCGGGAATGAGCAGTTCTTC. Its translation: CASSLGNEQFF.

The chain is built from TRBV18 and TRBJ2-4; 8 bases fit TRBD1. In germline, CDR1 is KGHSH, CDR2 LQKENI. This CDR3 has 20 residues. V lost 0 bases and J lost 9; bases outside the gene matches: 22. The CDR3 sequence is CASSPPVGQGGPTSLGIQYF. CDR3 bases: TGTGCCAGCTCACCACCGGTCGGACAGGGTGGGCCGACAAGTCTAGGCATTCAGTACTTC.

This clone was counted between two and nine times. The chain employs TRBV5-1 and TRBJ2-6, with D possibly being TRBD1 (5 bases). This CDR3 has 18 residues. Germline CDR1 is SGHRS and CDR2 is YFSETQ. V gave up 0 bases and J gave up 0 bases, with 13 bases separating them. In DNA, the CDR3 is TGCGCCAGCAGCTTGGTTACAGGACCTAGCTCTGGGGCCAACGTCCTGACTTTC. Amino acid sequence: CASSLVTGPSSGANVLTF.

This chain links TRBV7-3 with TRBJ1-1; D not certain. Germline CDR1 is SGHTA and CDR2 is FQGTGA. Trimming removed 6 bases from V and 1 base from J, with 12 bases in between. The CDR3 has 14 amino acids. The CDR3, as DNA: TGTGCCAGCAGTTTGGCGGGATCGAACACTGAAGCTTTCTTT. It encodes CASSLAGSNTEAFF.

The CDR3 reads CASSLDGLPSYEQYF. CDR3 coding DNA: TGCGCCAGCAGCTTGGATGGACTGCCCTCCTACGAGCAGTACTTC. V gene TRBV5-1 combines with J gene TRBJ2-7; TRBD2 is a possible D gene (5 bases). Germline lookup yields CDR1 SGHRS and CDR2 YFSETQ. With 0 bases removed from V and 0 bases from J, the gap between germline ends came to 10 bases. CDR3 length equals 15 residues.

J is TRBJ2-7 and V is TRBV9; TRBD1 aligns across 10 bases. CDR1 is SGDLS, CDR2 YYNGEE, per germline. The CDR3 spans 16 residues. Trimming cost V 2 bases and J 5 bases; bases outside gene matches: 10. Here the CDR3 reads CASSVLAGQGKHEQYF. CDR3 coding DNA: TGTGCCAGCAGCGTTCTCGCGGGACAGGGGAAACACGAGCAGTACTTC. The full variable domain, its missing parts supplied by reference TRBV9 and TRBJ2-7, is DSGVTQTPKHLITATGQRVTLRCSPRSGDLSVYWYQQSLDQGLQFLIQYYNGEERAKGNILERFSAQQFPDLHSELNLSSLELGDSALYFCASSVLAGQGKHEQYFGPGTRLTVT.